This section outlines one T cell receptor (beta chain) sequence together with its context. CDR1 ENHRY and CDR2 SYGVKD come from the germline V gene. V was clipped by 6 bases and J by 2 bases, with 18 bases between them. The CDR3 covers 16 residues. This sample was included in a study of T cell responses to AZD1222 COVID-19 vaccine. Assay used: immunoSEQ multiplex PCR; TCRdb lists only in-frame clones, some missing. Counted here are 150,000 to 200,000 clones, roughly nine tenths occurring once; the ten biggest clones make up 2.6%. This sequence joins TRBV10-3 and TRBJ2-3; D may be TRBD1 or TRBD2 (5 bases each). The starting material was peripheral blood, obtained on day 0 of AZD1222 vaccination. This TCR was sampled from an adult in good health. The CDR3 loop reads CAIRTGGSGTTDTQYF. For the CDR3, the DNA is TGTGCCATCAGGACGGGCGGGTCGGGGACCACAGATACGCAGTATTTT.